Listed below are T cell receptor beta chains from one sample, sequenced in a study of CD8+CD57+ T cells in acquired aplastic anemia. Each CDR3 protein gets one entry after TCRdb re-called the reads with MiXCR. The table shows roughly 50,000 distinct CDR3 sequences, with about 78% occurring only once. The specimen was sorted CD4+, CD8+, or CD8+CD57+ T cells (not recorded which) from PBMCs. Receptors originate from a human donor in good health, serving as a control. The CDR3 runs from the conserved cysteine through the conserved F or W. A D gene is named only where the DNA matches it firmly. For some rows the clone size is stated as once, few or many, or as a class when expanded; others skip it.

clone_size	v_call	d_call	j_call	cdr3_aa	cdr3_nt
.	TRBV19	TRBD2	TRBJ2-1	CASKREIRDEQFF	TGTGCCAGCAAGCGGGAGATAAGGGATGAGCAGTTCTTC
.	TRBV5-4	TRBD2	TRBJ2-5	CASSWGGFQETQYF	TGTGCCAGCAGCTGGGGGGGATTCCAAGAGACCCAGTACTTC
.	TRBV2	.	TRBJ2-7	CASSQTEQSYEQYF	TGTGCCAGCAGCCAGACCGAGCAATCCTACGAGCAGTACTTC
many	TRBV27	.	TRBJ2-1	CASDSGGSSYNEQFF	TGTGCCAGCGACTCCGGGGGCAGCTCCTACAATGAGCAGTTCTTC
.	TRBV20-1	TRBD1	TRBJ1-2	CSARDHRTGNGYTF	TGCAGTGCTAGAGATCACCGGACAGGGAACGGCTACACCTTC
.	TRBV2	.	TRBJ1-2	CASSWDGPAGNTF	TGTGCCAGCAGTTGGGACGGCCCGGCTGGAAACACCTTC
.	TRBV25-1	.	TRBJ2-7	CASSSSTRIWAFSYEQYF	TGTGCCAGCAGCTCTTCCACTCGGATTTGGGCCTTCTCCTACGAGCAGTACTTC
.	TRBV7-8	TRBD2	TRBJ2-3	CASSVERGSTDTQYF	TGTGCCAGCAGCGTCGAGCGGGGGAGCACAGATACGCAGTATTTT
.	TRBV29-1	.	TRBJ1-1	CSVEGVVEAFF	TGCAGCGTTGAAGGCGTGGTTGAAGCTTTCTTT
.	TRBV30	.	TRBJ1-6	CAWSKRGSPLHF	TGTGCCTGGAGTAAGCGGGGTTCACCCCTCCACTTT
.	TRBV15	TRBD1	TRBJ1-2	CAASGGGTDYGYTF	TGTGCCGCCAGCGGGGGTGGGACAGACTATGGCTACACCTTC